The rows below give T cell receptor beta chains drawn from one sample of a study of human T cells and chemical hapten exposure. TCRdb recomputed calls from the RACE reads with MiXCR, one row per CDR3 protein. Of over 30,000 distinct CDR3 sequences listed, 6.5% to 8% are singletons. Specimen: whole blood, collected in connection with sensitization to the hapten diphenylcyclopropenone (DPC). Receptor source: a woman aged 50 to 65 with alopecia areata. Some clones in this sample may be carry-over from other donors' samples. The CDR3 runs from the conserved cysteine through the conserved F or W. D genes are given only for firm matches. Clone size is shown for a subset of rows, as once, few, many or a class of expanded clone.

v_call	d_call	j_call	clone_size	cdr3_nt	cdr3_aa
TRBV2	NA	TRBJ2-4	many	TGTGCCAGCAGAGACGGGACTCAGTACTTC	CASRDGTQYF
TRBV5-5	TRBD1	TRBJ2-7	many	TGTGCCAGCAGCTTGGGGACAGGCCGCTACGAGCAGTACTTC	CASSLGTGRYEQYF
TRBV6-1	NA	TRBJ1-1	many	TGTGCCAGCAGTTCCAAGGGGGGGGTAAGGGTTGAAGCTTTCTTT	CASSSKGGVRVEAFF
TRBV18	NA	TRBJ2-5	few	TGTGCCAGCTCACCACAGATAGAGACCCAGTACTTC	CASSPQIETQYF
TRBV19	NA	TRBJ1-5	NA	TGTGCCAGTAGTATTATCACAGGGAATCAGCCCCAGCATTTT	CASSIITGNQPQHF
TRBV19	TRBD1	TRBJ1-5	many	TGTGCCAGTTCCCGCAACGCCCCGGGACAGGGGGCGTATAGCAATCAGCCCCAGCATTTT	CASSRNAPGQGAYSNQPQHF
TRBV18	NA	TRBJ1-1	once	TGTGCCAGCTCACCCGGCCACGAGACTGAAGCTTTCTTT	CASSPGHETEAFF
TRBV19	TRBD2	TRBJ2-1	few	TGTGCCAGTATGAGAGTCTCGGCGGGAGGTTCCTACAATGAGCAGTTCTTC	CASMRVSAGGSYNEQFF
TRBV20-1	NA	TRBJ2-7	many	TGCAGTGCTAGATCGCGCGGCTCCTACGAGCAGTACTTC	CSARSRGSYEQYF
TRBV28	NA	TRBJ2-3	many	TGTGCCAGCAGCTTGGACCCAATCATGTCAGATACGCAGTATTTT	CASSLDPIMSDTQYF
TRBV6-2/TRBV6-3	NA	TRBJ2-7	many	TGTGCCAGCAGACGCGGGACCTACGAGCAGTACTTC	CASRRGTYEQYF
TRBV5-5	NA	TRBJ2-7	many	TGTGCCAGCAGCTTGGACGCGCCGAGACCCTACGAGCAGTACTTC	CASSLDAPRPYEQYF
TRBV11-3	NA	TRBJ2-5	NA	TGTGCCAGCAGCTTTGCCCCAGAGACCCAGTACTTC	CASSFAPETQYF
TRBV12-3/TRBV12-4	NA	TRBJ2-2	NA	TGTGCCAGCAGTCACCCGGGACAGAACACCGGGGAGCTGTTTTTT	CASSHPGQNTGELFF
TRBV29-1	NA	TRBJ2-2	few	TGCAGCGCATCCGTTAGGACAGATCCCACCGGGGAGCTGTTTTTT	CSASVRTDPTGELFF
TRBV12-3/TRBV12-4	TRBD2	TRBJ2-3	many	TGTGCCAGCGGGGCTAGCGGGAGGGCCGGCACAGATACGCAGTATTTT	CASGASGRAGTDTQYF
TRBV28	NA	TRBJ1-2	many	TGTGCCAGCAGGCCTCCTCCAAACTATGGCTACACCTTC	CASRPPPNYGYTF
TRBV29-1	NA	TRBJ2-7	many	TGCAGCGCGGGGCTCCTCGAGTACTTC	CSAGLLEYF
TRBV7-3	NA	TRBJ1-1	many	TGTGCCAGCAGCTTAATGGGTGAAGCTTTCTTT	CASSLMGEAFF
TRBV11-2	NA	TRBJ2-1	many	TGTGCCAGCAGCTTATCTAGCGCCCCTTACAATGAGCAGTTCTTC	CASSLSSAPYNEQFF
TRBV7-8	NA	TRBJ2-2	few	TGTGCCAGCAGACCTACAAAAATCCCCGGGGAGCTGTTTTTT	CASRPTKIPGELFF
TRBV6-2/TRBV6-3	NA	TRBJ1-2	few	TGTGCCAGCAGTCCGAGTGAGTGGGGCTACACCTTC	CASSPSEWGYTF
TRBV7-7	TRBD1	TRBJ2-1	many	TGTGCTAGCAGCCCGGACAGGGGATTTGATGAGCAGTTCTTC	CASSPDRGFDEQFF
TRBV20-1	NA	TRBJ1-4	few	TGCAGTGCTAGAGATCAGACAGAAGGAACGAGAAAACTGTTTTTT	CSARDQTEGTRKLFF
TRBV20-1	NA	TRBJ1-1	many	TGCAGTGCTAGACTTAGGCCAGGGTCGGTTGACACTGAAGCTTTCTTT	CSARLRPGSVDTEAFF
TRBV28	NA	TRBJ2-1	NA	TGTGCCAGTACCTTCCTTTATTCCGGAGACAATGAGCAGTTCTTC	CASTFLYSGDNEQFF
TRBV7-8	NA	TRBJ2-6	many	TGTGCCAGCAGCCGGGTCTCTGGGGCCAACGTCCTGACTTTC	CASSRVSGANVLTF
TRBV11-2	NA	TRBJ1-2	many	TGTGTCAGCAGCACCCGACAGGCCTATGGCTACACCTTC	CVSSTRQAYGYTF
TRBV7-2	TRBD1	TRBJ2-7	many	TGTGCCAGCAGCGCCGGGACAGAGAGTTCCTACGAGCAGTACTTC	CASSAGTESSYEQYF
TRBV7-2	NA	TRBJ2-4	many	TGTGCCAGCAGCTTAACGCCAGGGGCCAAAAACATTCAGTACTTC	CASSLTPGAKNIQYF
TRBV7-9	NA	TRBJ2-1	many	TGTGCCCACTTACTGGAGGGTGAGCAGTTCTTC	CAHLLEGEQFF
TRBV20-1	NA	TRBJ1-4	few	TGCAGTGCTAGAACGGGGGGACTTCGGGAAGGTGAAAAACTGTTTTTT	CSARTGGLREGEKLFF
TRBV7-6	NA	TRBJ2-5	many	TGTGCCAGCAGCTTAGGCTATTCGGGGAGGCTAGAGACCCAGTACTTC	CASSLGYSGRLETQYF
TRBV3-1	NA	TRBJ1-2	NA	TGTGCCAGCAGCCAAGACAGGGGCAGGGGTAACTATGGCTACACCTTC	CASSQDRGRGNYGYTF
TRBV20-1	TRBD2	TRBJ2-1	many	TGCAGTGCTAGAGAGATAGCGGGAGGTAGCAATGAGCAGTTCTTC	CSAREIAGGSNEQFF
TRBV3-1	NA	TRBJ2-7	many	TGTGCCAGCAGCCCTATGTCCGGGACTTTCTCCTACGAGCAGTACTTC	CASSPMSGTFSYEQYF
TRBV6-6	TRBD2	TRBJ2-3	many	TGTGCCAGCAGACCCTCGGCGGGAGGAGATACGCAGTATTTT	CASRPSAGGDTQYF
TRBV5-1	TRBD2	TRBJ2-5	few	TGCGCCAGCAGCTTGGATACTAGCGGGGGGCACCAAGAGACCCAGTACTTC	CASSLDTSGGHQETQYF